The 3 T cell receptor beta chains presented below share a single source sample, sequenced in a study of shared clonotypes between healthy human individuals. The assay was immunoSEQ multiplex PCR, and TCRdb's table has in-frame clones only and misses some. The sample shows about 480,000 clones, around 79% of them seen only once. Sample: PBMCs. Receptors originate from a middle-aged woman in good health. Some clones in this sample may be carry-over from other donors' samples.

The chain combines TRBV27 with TRBJ2-2, with TRBD2 as a possible D gene (6 bases). Germline values: CDR1 MNHEY, CDR2 SMNVEV (reference sequence). V was pared by 6 bases and J by 6 bases, with 20 bases between. The CDR3 loop spans 16 amino acids. The CDR3 protein is CASSQGLLIRAGELFF. CDR3 in DNA: TGTGCCAGCAGCCAGGGACTGCTTATAAGGGCCGGGGAGCTGTTTTTT.

The genes are TRBV28 and TRBJ2-7, with D possibly TRBD2 on 5 matching bases. The V end lost 5 bases, the J end lost 0 bases, and 8 bases lay between the germline ends. The CDR3 runs to 13 residues. Per the germline V gene, CDR1 is MDHEN and CDR2 is SYDVKM. The CDR3 DNA follows: TGTGCCAGCAGTGGACTTGACTCCTACGAGCAGTACTTC. Translating gives CASSGLDSYEQYF.

This clone has just one count. The genes are TRBV20-1 and TRBJ2-4; D remains ambiguous. CDR3 length: 10 amino acids. Germline V lookup: CDR1 DFQATT, CDR2 SNEGSKA (reference sequence). The V end lost 3 bases, the J end lost 13 bases, and 10 bases lay between the germline ends. CDR3 residues: CSASVHRQYF. DNA of the CDR3: TGCAGTGCTAGTGTTCATAGGCAGTACTTC.